This TCR beta chain was found in a study of blood T cell repertoires in COVID-19. At the level of the study: The samples span acute and convalescent COVID-19 from the United States, Italy and Spain. T cells, B-cell-depleted T cells, or PBMCs provided the cDNA or gDNA that served as material.

After removal of 2 bases from V and 12 bases from J, the junction contained 1 base not matched to a gene. The CDR3 runs 12 residues. The germline V gene has CDR1 LGHNA and CDR2 YSLEER. Some clones are missing from TCRdb's copy, which holds only in-frame ones; the method was immunoSEQ multiplex PCR. The profile covers hundreds of thousands of clones, with approximately 87% appearing a single time and 6.5% to 9.5% taken by the ten largest. The specimen was peripheral blood. The chain is built from TRBV4-3 and TRBJ2-1; 10 nucleotides agree with TRBD2. The receptor comes from a woman aged 45-65 years who had recovered from COVID-19. CDR3 coding DNA: TGCGCCAGCAGCCAACCTAGCGGGAGGCAGTTCTTC. It encodes CASSQPSGRQFF.